The rows below give T cell receptor beta chains drawn from one sample of a study of cytomegalovirus exposure and HLA in healthy donors. Produced via immunoSEQ multiplex PCR; TCRdb's table is partial and in-frame only. The sample lists 150,000 to 250,000 clones, 70% to 80% occurring once. The sequencing sample was made of PBMCs. Receptor source: a girl aged 10-17 years in good health and CMV-seropositive. The CDR3 runs from the conserved cysteine through the conserved F or W. D genes are given only for firm matches. A clone size is listed for some rows: how often the clone was seen (once, few, many), or a class if it is expanded.

TRBV5-6	-	TRBJ1-1	-	CASSLTGQTEAFF	TGTGCCAGCAGCTTGACAGGGCAGACTGAAGCTTTCTTT
TRBV5-6	few	TRBJ1-2	-	CASSLASGYTF	TGTGCCAGCAGCTTGGCGTCTGGCTACACCTTC
TRBV4-3	-	TRBJ2-7	-	CASSQDAGWAEQYF	TGCGCCAGCAGCCAAGATGCGGGTTGGGCCGAGCAGTACTTC
TRBV6-5	few	TRBJ2-5	TRBD1	CASGVQTGGPETQYF	TGTGCCAGCGGAGTTCAGACAGGGGGCCCTGAGACCCAGTACTTC
TRBV7-6	-	TRBJ1-4	TRBD1	CASSPDRADEKLFF	TGTGCCAGCAGCCCGGACAGGGCCGATGAAAAACTGTTTTTT
TRBV19	-	TRBJ1-1	TRBD1	CASTTRQGWNTEAFF	TGTGCCAGTACCACAAGACAGGGATGGAACACTGAAGCTTTCTTT
TRBV5-4	few	TRBJ1-1	TRBD1	CASSGSTGADTEAFF	TGTGCCAGCAGCGGCTCGACAGGGGCAGACACTGAAGCTTTCTTT
TRBV19	-	TRBJ1-1	TRBD1	CASTHLPGQGTNTEAFF	TGTGCCAGTACCCACCTCCCGGGACAGGGGACGAACACTGAAGCTTTCTTT
TRBV19	-	TRBJ2-7	-	CASSTTGTYEQYF	TGTGCCAGTAGTACGACAGGAACCTACGAGCAGTACTTC
TRBV4-3	-	TRBJ2-3	-	CASSQDSDKDTQYF	TGCGCCAGCAGCCAAGATAGTGATAAAGATACGCAGTATTTT
TRBV2	-	TRBJ2-6	TRBD2	CAIASGGLVEANVLTF	TGTGCCATAGCTTCGGGGGGGTTAGTGGAGGCCAACGTCCTGACTTTC
TRBV19	-	TRBJ2-1	TRBD2	CASSMGAGGFTEQFF	TGTGCCAGTAGTATGGGAGCGGGGGGGTTTACTGAGCAGTTCTTC
TRBV10-3	-	TRBJ2-1	TRBD1	CAITPGGAHNEQFF	TGTGCCATCACTCCAGGGGGCGCACACAATGAGCAGTTCTTC
TRBV4-3	-	TRBJ2-1	TRBD1	CASSQATGGNNEQFF	TGCGCCAGCAGCCAAGCGACAGGGGGTAACAATGAGCAGTTCTTC
TRBV19	-	TRBJ1-5	-	CASSMGRATSRNQPQHF	TGTGCCAGTAGTATGGGGAGGGCTACCTCTCGCAATCAGCCCCAGCATTTT
TRBV7-7	-	TRBJ2-5	-	CASGSLAADKETQYF	TGTGCCAGCGGCAGTTTAGCGGCGGATAAAGAGACCCAGTACTTC
TRBV12-5	-	TRBJ1-1	-	CASATPDRTEAFF	TGTGCTAGTGCCACCCCCGACAGGACTGAAGCTTTCTTT
TRBV13	few	TRBJ2-3	TRBD1	CASSPGTAPSTDTQYF	TGTGCCAGCAGCCCTGGGACAGCCCCTAGCACAGATACGCAGTATTTT
TRBV30	-	TRBJ1-6	-	CAWSVIQDNSPLHF	TGTGCCTGGAGTGTAATTCAGGATAATTCACCCCTCCACTTT
TRBV27	-	TRBJ1-4	TRBD1	CASSGQGATNEKLFF	TGTGCCAGCAGTGGACAGGGTGCAACTAATGAAAAACTGTTTTTT
TRBV30	-	TRBJ1-1	-	CAWTPRMGGSTEAFF	TGTGCCTGGACCCCTAGGATGGGGGGGTCCACTGAAGCTTTCTTT
TRBV20-1	-	TRBJ2-7	-	CSATEEYEQYF	TGCAGTGCTACAGAGGAGTACGAGCAGTACTTC
TRBV29-1	-	TRBJ2-5	-	CSVRRGAQETQYF	TGCAGCGTGCGAAGAGGTGCCCAAGAGACCCAGTACTTC
TRBV5-6	-	TRBJ1-3	-	CASSLAGSSGNTIYF	TGTGCCAGCAGCTTGGCGGGGAGCTCTGGAAACACCATATATTTT
TRBV4-3	-	TRBJ2-7	TRBD1	CASSPYLTGDDEQYF	TGCGCCAGCAGCCCCTACCTGACAGGGGATGACGAGCAGTACTTC
TRBV27	-	TRBJ2-7	TRBD1	CASSTRTGVSNEQYF	TGTGCCAGCAGCACGAGGACAGGGGTATCTAACGAGCAGTACTTC
TRBV5-6	-	TRBJ1-2	TRBD1	CASSDRETGYGYTF	TGTGCCAGCAGTGACAGGGAGACGGGCTATGGCTACACCTTC
TRBV7-9	-	TRBJ1-4	-	CASTLNEKLFF	TGTGCCAGCACCCTTAATGAAAAACTGTTTTTT
TRBV10-1	-	TRBJ2-7	TRBD2	CASSPAGTSVEQYF	TGCGCCAGCAGCCCTGCCGGGACTAGTGTCGAGCAGTACTTC
TRBV28	-	TRBJ1-5	TRBD1	CASSFETGQGNSNQPQHF	TGTGCCAGCAGTTTCGAAACGGGACAGGGGAATAGCAATCAGCCCCAGCATTTT
TRBV30	-	TRBJ2-7	TRBD1	CAWRGTGFEQYF	TGTGCCTGGAGGGGGACAGGATTCGAGCAGTACTTC
TRBV7-9	few	TRBJ1-4	-	CASRLLGAGNEKLFF	TGTGCCAGCAGGCTACTGGGGGCGGGTAATGAAAAACTGTTTTTT
TRBV6-1	-	TRBJ1-6	-	CASNRAGWNNSPLHF	TGTGCCAGCAATAGGGCAGGGTGGAACAATTCACCCCTCCACTTT
TRBV5-1	once	TRBJ1-6	-	CASSFPEPSGRNSPLHF	TGCGCCAGCAGCTTCCCTGAACCCTCCGGGAGGAATTCACCCCTCCACTTT
TRBV9	-	TRBJ2-1	TRBD2	CASSERTSSGEQFF	TGTGCCAGCAGCGAGCGGACTAGCTCAGGTGAGCAGTTCTTC
TRBV5-1	-	TRBJ1-1	-	CASRLTGNTEAFF	TGCGCCAGCAGACTTACAGGGAACACTGAAGCTTTCTTT
TRBV4-2	-	TRBJ2-1	-	CASSQDVAPIYNEQFF	TGTGCCAGCAGCCAAGACGTAGCGCCGATATACAATGAGCAGTTCTTC
TRBV5-1	-	TRBJ2-7	-	CASSVVGPIDYISYEQYF	TGCGCCAGCAGCGTCGTGGGGCCAATAGATTATATATCCTACGAGCAGTACTTC
TRBV10-1	-	TRBJ2-7	-	CASSDSPGYEQYF	TGCGCCAGCAGTGATTCCCCGGGCTACGAGCAGTACTTC
TRBV6-5	-	TRBJ2-7	TRBD2	CASRDWRGGAYEQYF	TGTGCCAGCAGGGATTGGCGGGGGGGTGCTTACGAGCAGTACTTC
TRBV6-1	few	TRBJ2-3	-	CASSEWSAVASDTQYF	TGTGCCAGCAGTGAATGGTCGGCGGTGGCGTCAGATACGCAGTATTTT
TRBV5-5	-	TRBJ1-2	TRBD1	CASSSTGGAYGYTF	TGTGCCAGCAGCTCGACAGGGGGTGCGTATGGCTACACCTTC
TRBV7-8	few	TRBJ2-6	-	CASSSDRAGANVLTF	TGTGCCAGCAGCTCGGACAGAGCTGGGGCCAACGTCCTGACTTTC
TRBV6-1	once	TRBJ2-5	-	CASSVWAGSGEETQYF	TGTGCCAGCAGTGTATGGGCTGGGTCAGGGGAGGAGACCCAGTACTTC
TRBV18	few	TRBJ1-1	-	CASSPPRARGTEAFF	TGTGCCAGCTCACCACCGAGGGCGCGTGGCACTGAAGCTTTCTTT
TRBV6-1	-	TRBJ2-7	TRBD1	CASSKGTGLYEQYF	TGTGCCAGCAGCAAGGGGACAGGGTTATACGAGCAGTACTTC